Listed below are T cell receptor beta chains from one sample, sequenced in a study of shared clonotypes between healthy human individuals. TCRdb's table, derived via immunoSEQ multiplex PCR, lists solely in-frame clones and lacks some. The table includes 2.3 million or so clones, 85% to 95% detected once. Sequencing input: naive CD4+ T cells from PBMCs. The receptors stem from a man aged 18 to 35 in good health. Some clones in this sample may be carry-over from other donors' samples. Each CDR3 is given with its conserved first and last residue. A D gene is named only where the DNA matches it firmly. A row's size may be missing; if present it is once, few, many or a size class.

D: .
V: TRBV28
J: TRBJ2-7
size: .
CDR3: CASSSIGSVVQQYF
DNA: TGTGCCAGCAGTTCCATTGGGAGTGTTGTCCAGCAGTACTTC

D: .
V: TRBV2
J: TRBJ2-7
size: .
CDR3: CASNPWGSGHEQYF
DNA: TGTGCCAGCAATCCCTGGGGGAGTGGCCACGAGCAGTACTTC

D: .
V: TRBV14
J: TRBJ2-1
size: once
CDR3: CASSQVAGSNEQFF
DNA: TGTGCCAGCAGCCAAGTGGCAGGGTCCAATGAGCAGTTCTTC

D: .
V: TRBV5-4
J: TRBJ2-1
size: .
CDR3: CASSRQDSQFF
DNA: TGTGCCAGCAGCCGCCAGGATTCTCAGTTCTTC

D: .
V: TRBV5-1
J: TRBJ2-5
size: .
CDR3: CASSPTGQLQETQYF
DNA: TGCGCCAGCAGCCCAACAGGACAGCTCCAAGAGACCCAGTACTTC

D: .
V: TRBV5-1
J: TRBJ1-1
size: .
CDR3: CASSLGMVSMNTEAFF
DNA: TGCGCCAGCAGCTTGGGTATGGTCAGCATGAACACTGAAGCTTTCTTT

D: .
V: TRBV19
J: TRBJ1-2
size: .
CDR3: CASSQPRGPSDGYTF
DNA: TGTGCCAGTAGTCAACCCAGGGGCCCCTCTGATGGCTACACCTTC

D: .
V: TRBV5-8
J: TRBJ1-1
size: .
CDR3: CASTLAGRNSEAFF
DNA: TGTGCCAGCACTCTGGCAGGGAGAAACTCTGAAGCTTTCTTT

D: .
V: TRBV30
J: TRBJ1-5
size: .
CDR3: CAWSVMGQPQHF
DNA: TGTGCCTGGAGTGTTATGGGTCAGCCCCAGCATTTT

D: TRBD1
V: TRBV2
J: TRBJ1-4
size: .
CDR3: CASSDVGAGGEKLFF
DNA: TGTGCCAGCAGTGATGTTGGGGCAGGGGGTGAAAAACTGTTTTTT

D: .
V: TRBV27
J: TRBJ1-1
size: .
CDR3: CASSLYSAARTEAFF
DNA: TGTGCCAGCAGTTTATATTCGGCAGCCAGGACTGAAGCTTTCTTT

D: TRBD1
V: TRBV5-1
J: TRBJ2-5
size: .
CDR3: CASSRGTAAQETQYF
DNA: TGCGCCAGCAGCAGGGGGACAGCCGCGCAAGAGACCCAGTACTTC

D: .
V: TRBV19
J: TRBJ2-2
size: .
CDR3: CASTPRNTGELFF
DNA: TGTGCCAGTACCCCTCGGAACACCGGGGAGCTGTTTTTT

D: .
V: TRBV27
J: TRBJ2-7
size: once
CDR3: CASSLGVGRAYEQYF
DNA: TGTGCCAGCAGTTTAGGGGTCGGGCGAGCCTACGAGCAGTACTTC

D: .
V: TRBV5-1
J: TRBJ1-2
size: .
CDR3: CASSLGLYGYTF
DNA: TGCGCCAGCAGCTTGGGTCTGTATGGCTACACCTTC

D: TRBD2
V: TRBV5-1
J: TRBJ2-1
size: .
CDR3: CASSLAAGGPSEQFF
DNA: TGCGCCAGCAGCTTGGCGGCGGGAGGGCCGAGTGAGCAGTTCTTC

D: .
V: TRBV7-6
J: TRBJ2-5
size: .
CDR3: CASSLYGSAETQYF
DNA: TGTGCCAGCAGCTTATATGGGTCCGCAGAGACCCAGTACTTC

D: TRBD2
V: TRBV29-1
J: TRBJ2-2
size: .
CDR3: CSLLAPTGELFF
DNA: TGCAGCTTACTAGCGCCCACCGGGGAGCTGTTTTTT

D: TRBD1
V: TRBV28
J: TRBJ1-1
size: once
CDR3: CASSLLGGASEAFF
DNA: TGTGCCAGCAGTTTGCTAGGGGGCGCTAGTGAAGCTTTCTTT

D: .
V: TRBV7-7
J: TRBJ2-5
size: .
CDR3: CASSLRTTQETQYF
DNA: TGTGCCAGCAGCTTGAGGACTACCCAAGAGACCCAGTACTTC

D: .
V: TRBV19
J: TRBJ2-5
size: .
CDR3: CASGTLRGETQYF
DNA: TGTGCCAGCGGGACCCTCCGAGGAGAGACCCAGTACTTC

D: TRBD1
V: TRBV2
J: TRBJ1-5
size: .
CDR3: CASTYRGRDQPQHF
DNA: TGTGCCAGCACCTACAGGGGACGGGATCAGCCCCAGCATTTT

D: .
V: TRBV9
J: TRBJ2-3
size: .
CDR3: CASSVGLHGGTDTQYF
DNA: TGTGCCAGCAGCGTAGGGCTTCATGGGGGCACAGATACGCAGTATTTT

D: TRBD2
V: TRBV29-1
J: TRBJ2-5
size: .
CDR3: CSGGRAGETQYF
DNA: TGCAGCGGAGGGAGGGCGGGGGAGACCCAGTACTTC

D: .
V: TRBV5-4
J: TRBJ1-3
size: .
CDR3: CASSLDDRLSSGNTIYF
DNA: TGTGCCAGCAGCTTGGATGACAGGTTGAGCTCTGGAAACACCATATATTTT

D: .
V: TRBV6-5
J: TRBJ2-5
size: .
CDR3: CASSHRQRKQETQYF
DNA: TGTGCCAGCAGTCACCGACAGAGAAAACAAGAGACCCAGTACTTC

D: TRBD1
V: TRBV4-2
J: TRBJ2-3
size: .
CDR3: CASSPAEGRGQDTQYF
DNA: TGTGCCAGCAGCCCAGCTGAGGGCAGGGGGCAGGATACGCAGTATTTT

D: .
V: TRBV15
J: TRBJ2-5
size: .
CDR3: CATSEWTQARETQYF
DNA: TGTGCCACCAGCGAGTGGACACAGGCCAGAGAGACCCAGTACTTC

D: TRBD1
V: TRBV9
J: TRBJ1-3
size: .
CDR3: CASSVTGTGTGNTIYF
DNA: TGTGCCAGCAGCGTAACCGGGACAGGCACTGGAAACACCATATATTTT

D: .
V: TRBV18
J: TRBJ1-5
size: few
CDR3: CASSPNGGGNQPQHF
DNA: TGTGCCAGCTCACCCAACGGCGGAGGCAATCAGCCCCAGCATTTT

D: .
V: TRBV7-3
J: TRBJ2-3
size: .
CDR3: CASSLMYGLGGGDTQYF
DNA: TGTGCCAGCAGCTTAATGTACGGCTTGGGAGGCGGGGATACGCAGTATTTT

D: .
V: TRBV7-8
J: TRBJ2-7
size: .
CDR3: CASSLLEGEQYF
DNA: TGTGCCAGCAGTCTCCTTGAGGGCGAGCAGTACTTC

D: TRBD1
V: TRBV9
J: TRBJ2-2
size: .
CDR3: CASSPKAGTDGELFF
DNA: TGTGCCAGCAGCCCCAAGGCCGGGACAGACGGGGAGCTGTTTTTT

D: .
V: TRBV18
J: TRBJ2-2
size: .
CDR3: CASSPGHRTGELFF
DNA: TGTGCCAGCTCACCGGGACACCGCACCGGGGAGCTGTTTTTT

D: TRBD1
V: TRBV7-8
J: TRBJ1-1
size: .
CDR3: CASSLAQGGRTEAFF
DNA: TGTGCCAGCAGCTTAGCTCAGGGGGGTCGGACTGAAGCTTTCTTT

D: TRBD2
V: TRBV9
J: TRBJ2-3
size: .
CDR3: CASSVVGSGDTQYF
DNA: TGTGCCAGCAGCGTAGTCGGTAGCGGGGATACGCAGTATTTT

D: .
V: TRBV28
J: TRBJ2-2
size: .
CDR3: CASSHAQRAMGELFF
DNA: TGTGCCAGCAGTCACGCCCAACGGGCAATGGGGGAGCTGTTTTTT

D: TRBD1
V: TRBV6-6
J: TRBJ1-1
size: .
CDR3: CASSSTGGNTEAFF
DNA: TGTGCCAGCAGTTCTACAGGGGGCAACACTGAAGCTTTCTTT

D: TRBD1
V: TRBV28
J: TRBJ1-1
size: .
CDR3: CASSLGQGRNTEAFF
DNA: TGTGCCAGCAGTTTGGGACAGGGAAGGAACACTGAAGCTTTCTTT

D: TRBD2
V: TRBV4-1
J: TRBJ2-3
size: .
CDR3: CASSPIAGTTDTQYF
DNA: TGCGCCAGCAGCCCTATAGCGGGAACCACAGATACGCAGTATTTT

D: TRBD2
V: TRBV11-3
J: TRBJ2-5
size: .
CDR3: CASSLLGSGGEETQYF
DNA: TGTGCCAGCAGCTTACTCGGAAGCGGGGGTGAAGAGACCCAGTACTTC